This T cell receptor (beta chain) is drawn from a study of blood T cell repertoires in COVID-19. Only in-frame clones appear in the TCRdb table, and some are missing; sequencing was by immunoSEQ multiplex PCR. The sample includes tens of thousands of clones, around four fifths of them seen just once. The CDR3 sequence is 14 residues long. CDR1 SGHTA and CDR2 FQGNSA come from the germline V gene. V was shortened by 4 bases and J by 4 bases, with 11 bases between the two germline ends. The chain is built from TRBV7-2 and TRBJ2-1; perhaps TRBD2 as D (6 bases). The sample was peripheral blood. The receptor was derived from a man aged 70 or older with acute or convalescent COVID-19. CDR3 nucleotide sequence: TGTGCCAGCAGCTCCCCCGGGACTTACAATGAGCAGTTCTTC. Translated: CASSSPGTYNEQFF.